This TCR beta chain was captured in a study of patients and donors after allogeneic stem cell transplantation. One entry per CDR3 protein results from TCRdb running MiXCR on the RT-PCR reads. The table includes a few hundred thousand distinct CDR3 sequences, 13% to 15% detected once. The CDR3 length is 13 residues. Deletions cut 1 base from V and 3 bases from J, with 10 bases between. Germline values: CDR1 DFQATT, CDR2 SNEGSKA (reference sequence). In its sample, this clonotype was seen a few times. Sample: blood, either unsorted or a sorted T cell fraction (not recorded which). The TCR comes from a human donor who was either an allogeneic HSCT recipient or a stem cell or donor lymphocyte infusion donor (not recorded which). It is not recorded whose cells these are; they may come from a transplant donor. The V and J genes are TRBV20-1 and TRBJ2-7; D is unresolved. CDR3: CSARVPLSYEQYF. CDR3 sequence (DNA): TGCAGTGCTAGAGTGCCCCTAAGCTACGAGCAGTACTTC.